This T cell receptor beta chain comes out of a study of blood T cell repertoires in COVID-19. The table came from immunoSEQ multiplex PCR; TCRdb's copy has only in-frame clones and leaves some out. Among tens of thousands of clones, 80% were seen once, and the ten largest hold around 5%. Sequencing was done on a sample of peripheral blood. This clonotype originated in an older woman with acute or convalescent COVID-19.

CDR3 DNA sequence: TGTGCCAGTACACTGACAGGGGCCGCGACAGATACGCAGTATTTT. Its protein product is CASTLTGAATDTQYF. The rearrangement links TRBV19 to TRBJ2-3, with 8 bases identical to TRBD1. The ends lost 7 bases at V and 3 bases at J; junction bases unmatched: 9. Germline CDR1 is LNHDA and CDR2 is SQIVND (reference sequence). This CDR3 has 15 residues.